This T cell receptor (beta chain) was identified during a study of PD-L1 blockade in urothelial cancer. Across the whole study: The authors examined blood 3 weeks (second dose) and 6 weeks after treatment start. Study findings and constraints: Patients with durable benefit had greater blood expansion of tumor-associated TCR clones 3 weeks into treatment. Below-median pretreatment blood TCR clonality was associated with improved progression-free and overall survival.

TCRdb's copy holds only in-frame clones and misses some; the assay was immunoSEQ multiplex PCR. The sample records over 45,000 clones, about 86% being singletons. Time point indicated: pretreatment peripheral blood. Patients' cancers were locally advanced or metastatic urothelial carcinomas. A word on this clone: Antigen: not known.

The sequence was collected from a man between 60 and 75 years old with urothelial cancer. The sequencing here drew on PBMCs, taken around atezolizumab (anti-PD-L1) treatment.

CDR3 DNA: TGTGCCAGCAGTGATACAGGGAGTAGGGGCTACACCTTC. This translates into CASSDTGSRGYTF. The genes are TRBV2 and TRBJ1-2; possible D gene TRBD1, 6 bases. The germline V and J ends were trimmed by 3 bases and 8 bases, with 13 bases remaining between them. The germline V gene encodes CDR1 SNHLY and CDR2 FYNNEI. This CDR3 region has 13 residues.